Listed here are 5 T cell receptor beta chains from one sample, sequenced in a study of beta chain features in type 1 diabetes. Expressed TCRB transcripts were sequenced because the entire RNA isolate underwent reverse transcription. The data were produced by immunoSEQ multiplex PCR, yet TCRdb's version contains in-frame clones alone and is incomplete. The table records 150,000 to 180,000 clones, 7.5% to 10% of them present only once. Source material: central memory CD4+ T cells from blood. These receptors were collected from a man between 18 and 29 years old in good health.

This clone was counted ten times or more. V gene TRBV28 combines with J gene TRBJ1-2; TRBD1 agrees at 7 bases. CDR3 size: 13 residues. Trimming removed 9 bases from V and 8 bases from J; junction bases left unmatched: 12. Germline V gene data show CDR1 as MDHEN and CDR2 as SYDVKM. In DNA, the CDR3 is TGTGCCAGGAACAGGGGCCATTATCTCGGCTACACCTTC. This translates into CARNRGHYLGYTF.

Only a few counts were recorded for this clone. The rearrangement uses TRBV30 and TRBJ1-2; TRBD1 matches 9 bases. The V gene end was trimmed by 1 base and the J gene end by 5 bases; junction bases not matched to a gene: 11. Per the germline V gene, CDR1 is GTSNPN and CDR2 is SVGIG (reference sequence). The CDR3 totals 16 residues. The CDR3, as DNA: TGTGCCTGGAGTGCCGTAACAGGGGGCGCAGGGTATGGCTACACCTTC. Translation: CAWSAVTGGAGYGYTF.

This clone was counted between two and nine times. V gene TRBV27 combines with J gene TRBJ2-7; possible D gene TRBD1, 5 bases. The ends were cut back, 2 bases at V and 6 bases at J, with 17 bases in the middle. Germline values: CDR1 MNHEY, CDR2 SMNVEV (reference sequence). CDR3 length: 15 amino acids. The CDR3 spells CASSLAADTFGEQYF. The CDR3 nucleotides are TGTGCCAGCAGTTTAGCGGCGGACACCTTTGGCGAGCAGTACTTC.

The gene calls are TRBV18 and TRBJ2-1, with 10 bases lining up with TRBD1. CDR1 KGHSH and CDR2 LQKENI come from the germline V gene. J was trimmed by 8 bases and V by 8 bases; bases with no gene match: 12. The CDR3 has 15 amino acids. The CDR3 loop reads CASQIRTGGIDEQFF. The CDR3, as DNA: TGTGCCAGCCAGATTCGGACAGGGGGGATAGATGAGCAGTTCTTC.

The chain has TRBV7-2 and TRBJ2-3; D not resolved. Between the trimmed V and J ends, which lost 5 bases and 2 bases, there was a span of 8 bases. Germline CDR1 SGHTA, CDR2 FQGNSA. CDR3 length: 13 amino acids. Written as DNA, the CDR3 is TGTGCCAGCAGCAACTCTATCACAGATACGCAGTATTTT. It translates to CASSNSITDTQYF.